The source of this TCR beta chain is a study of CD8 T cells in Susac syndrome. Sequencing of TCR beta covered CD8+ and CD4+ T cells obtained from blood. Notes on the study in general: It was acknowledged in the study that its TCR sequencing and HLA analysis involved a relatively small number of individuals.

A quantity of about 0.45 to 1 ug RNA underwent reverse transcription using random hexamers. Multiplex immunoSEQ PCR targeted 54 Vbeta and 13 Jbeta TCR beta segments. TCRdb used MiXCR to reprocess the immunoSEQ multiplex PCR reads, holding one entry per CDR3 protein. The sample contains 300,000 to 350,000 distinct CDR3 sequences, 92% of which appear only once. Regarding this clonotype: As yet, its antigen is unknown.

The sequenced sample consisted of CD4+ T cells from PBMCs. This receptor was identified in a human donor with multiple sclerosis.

DNA for the CDR3: TGCGCCAGCAGCTTGGTCCTGGGTTCCTACGAGCAGTACTTC. As protein: CASSLVLGSYEQYF. The gene calls are TRBV5-1 and TRBJ2-7; no definite D call. There are 14 residues in the CDR3. V lost 0 bases to trimming and J lost 1 base, with 8 bases between them. Germline lookup yields CDR1 SGHRS and CDR2 YFSETQ.